This is a list of T cell receptor beta chains from one sample in a study of blood T cells in healthy people across ages. Using its own MiXCR run on the 5' RACE reads, TCRdb lists one record per CDR3 protein. The repertoire holds around 1,500,000 distinct CDR3 sequences, with roughly 30% as singletons. The sequenced sample was blood. These receptors all stem from a woman between 25 and 40 years old in good health. Both conserved end residues are part of each CDR3. The order of the fields is CDR3 protein, CDR3 DNA, J gene, clone size, V gene, D gene. The D gene is left open where the match is weak. Expanded clones get a size class; other rows say once, few or many, or leave the size out.

CDR3aa: CSARGQPYMNTEAFF
CDR3nt: TGCAGTGCTAGAGGACAACCCTACATGAACACTGAAGCTTTCTTT
j_gene: TRBJ1-1
abundance: NA
v_gene: TRBV20-1
d_gene: NA

CDR3aa: CATSAAGVSSYNEQFF
CDR3nt: TGTGCCACCAGTGCCGCGGGGGTGAGCTCCTACAATGAGCAGTTCTTC
j_gene: TRBJ2-1
abundance: NA
v_gene: TRBV24-1
d_gene: TRBD2

CDR3aa: CASSKGQTYGYTF
CDR3nt: TGTGCCAGCAGTAAAGGACAGACCTATGGCTACACCTTC
j_gene: TRBJ1-2
abundance: many
v_gene: TRBV6-6
d_gene: NA

CDR3aa: CAGSFARGSYNEQFF
CDR3nt: TGTGCCGGCAGTTTTGCCCGGGGGTCCTACAATGAGCAGTTCTTC
j_gene: TRBJ2-1
abundance: NA
v_gene: TRBV12-3/TRBV12-4
d_gene: NA

CDR3aa: CASSPQGGGTEAFF
CDR3nt: TGCGCCAGCAGCCCTCAGGGGGGCGGCACTGAAGCTTTCTTT
j_gene: TRBJ1-1
abundance: NA
v_gene: TRBV5-1
d_gene: TRBD1

CDR3aa: CAGPSDQQFF
CDR3nt: TGTGCCGGCCCGTCGGACCAGCAGTTCTTC
j_gene: TRBJ2-1
abundance: NA
v_gene: TRBV19
d_gene: NA

CDR3aa: CASSLTGTGGEKLFF
CDR3nt: TGTGCCAGCAGTCTTACCGGGACAGGTGGTGAAAAACTGTTTTTT
j_gene: TRBJ1-4
abundance: many
v_gene: TRBV25-1
d_gene: TRBD1

CDR3aa: CASSLLLTGVGRNEQYF
CDR3nt: TGTGCCAGCAGCCTACTTCTCACAGGGGTCGGTAGAAACGAGCAGTACTTC
j_gene: TRBJ2-7
abundance: many
v_gene: TRBV11-2
d_gene: TRBD1

CDR3aa: CASSFQGQLYNEQFF
CDR3nt: TGTGCCAGCAGTTTCCAGGGGCAACTCTACAATGAGCAGTTCTTC
j_gene: TRBJ2-1
abundance: NA
v_gene: TRBV12-3/TRBV12-4
d_gene: NA

CDR3aa: CATSRSGTGPGNTIYF
CDR3nt: TGTGCCACCAGCAGATCTGGGACAGGGCCTGGAAACACCATATATTTT
j_gene: TRBJ1-3
abundance: NA
v_gene: TRBV15
d_gene: TRBD1

CDR3aa: CSARESRGPSNEQFF
CDR3nt: TGCAGTGCTAGAGAGTCGAGGGGGCCCAGCAATGAGCAGTTCTTC
j_gene: TRBJ2-1
abundance: few
v_gene: TRBV20-1
d_gene: TRBD1

CDR3aa: CASSYAAGERDEQYF
CDR3nt: TGTGCCAGCAGTTACGCAGCGGGAGAAAGGGACGAGCAGTACTTC
j_gene: TRBJ2-7
abundance: many
v_gene: TRBV6-6
d_gene: TRBD2

CDR3aa: CSAEKRDLSYEQYF
CDR3nt: TGCAGTGCAGAAAAGCGGGACCTATCCTACGAGCAGTACTTC
j_gene: TRBJ2-7
abundance: NA
v_gene: TRBV20-1
d_gene: TRBD2

CDR3aa: CSAIAGRYEQYF
CDR3nt: TGCAGTGCTATCGCAGGGAGGTACGAGCAGTACTTC
j_gene: TRBJ2-7
abundance: NA
v_gene: TRBV20-1
d_gene: NA

CDR3aa: CASSSGTRSSQTQYF
CDR3nt: TGTGCCAGCAGTTCCGGGACTAGAAGTTCACAGACCCAGTACTTC
j_gene: TRBJ2-5
abundance: NA
v_gene: TRBV2
d_gene: TRBD2

CDR3aa: CASSYTLRGGLDTQYF
CDR3nt: TGTGCCAGCAGTTACACGCTCCGGGGGGGCTTGGATACGCAGTATTTT
j_gene: TRBJ2-3
abundance: NA
v_gene: TRBV6-6
d_gene: TRBD2

CDR3aa: CASSLTTVNTEAFF
CDR3nt: TGTGCCAGCAGCTTAACGACGGTGAACACTGAAGCTTTCTTT
j_gene: TRBJ1-1
abundance: NA
v_gene: TRBV7-6
d_gene: NA

CDR3aa: CASSVGGDVDNEQFF
CDR3nt: TGTGCCAGCAGCGTCGGGGGAGACGTAGACAATGAGCAGTTCTTC
j_gene: TRBJ2-1
abundance: few
v_gene: TRBV9
d_gene: NA

CDR3aa: CASRTGERNEQFF
CDR3nt: TGTGCCAGCAGGACAGGGGAAAGGAACGAGCAGTTCTTC
j_gene: TRBJ2-1
abundance: NA
v_gene: TRBV2
d_gene: TRBD1